The 19 T cell receptor beta chains presented below share a single source sample, sequenced in a study of T cell responses to AZD1222 COVID-19 vaccine. The data were produced by immunoSEQ multiplex PCR, yet TCRdb's version contains in-frame clones alone and is incomplete. The sample contains under 200,000 clones, 88% of which appear only once. The material was peripheral blood, obtained 28 days after the second AZD1222 dose. These receptors came from an adult who received the AZD1222 COVID-19 vaccine.

The V gene is TRBV19, the J gene TRBJ2-1; TRBD1 might be the D (6 bases). The V gene lost 8 bases and the J gene lost 4 bases, with 12 bases spanning the gap. In germline, CDR1 is LNHDA, CDR2 SQIVND (reference sequence). This CDR3 has 13 amino acids. In nucleotides, the CDR3 is TGTGCCAGTTCCCGGGACACGTACAATGAGCAGTTCTTC. This encodes CASSRDTYNEQFF. Together with reference TRBV19 and TRBJ2-1, the CDR3 gives the full variable domain: DGGITQSPKYLFRKEGQNVTLSCEQNLNHDAMYWYRQDPGQGLRLIYYSQIVNDFQKGDIAEGYSVSREKKESFPLTVTSAQKNPTAFYLCASSRDTYNEQFFGPGTRLTVL.

V usage is TRBV6-2 or TRBV6-3 and J usage is TRBJ1-2; TRBD1 is a possible D gene (5 bases). The V gene lost 0 bases and the J gene lost 4 bases, with 21 bases spanning the gap. The germline gives CDR1 MNHEY, CDR2 SVGEGT. CDR3 length equals 18 residues. The CDR3 spells CASSYSTISGGTPYGYTF. The CDR3 region has the DNA TGTGCCAGCAGTTACTCAACGATTTCGGGCGGGACTCCCTATGGCTACACCTTC.

This clone has just one count. The chain links TRBV19 to TRBJ1-5; TRBD1 is a possible D gene (6 bases). V gave up 5 bases and J gave up 3 bases, with 23 bases separating them. The CDR3 is made up of 18 amino acids. Germline CDR1 is LNHDA and CDR2 is SQIVND (reference sequence). In DNA form, the CDR3 reads TGTGCCAGTAGTCGAAACTCCCGGGGGGCGGGCCACAATCAGCCCCAGCATTTT. Its translation: CASSRNSRGAGHNQPQHF.

This clone showed up just once. CDR3 nucleotides: TGCGCCAGCAGCCGTGCCTACAATGAGCAGTTCTTC. Translation: CASSRAYNEQFF. The chain employs TRBV4-3 and TRBJ2-1; D not certain. CDR3 length: 12 residues. Germline V lookup: CDR1 LGHNA, CDR2 YSLEER. V was cut by 4 bases and J by 2 bases, with 3 bases left in between.

The V call is TRBV2, the J call TRBJ1-1; weak D call: TRBD1 (5 bases). Germline loops: CDR1 SNHLY, CDR2 FYNNEI. The CDR3 loop spans 13 amino acids. Trimming cost V 7 bases and J 6 bases, with 15 bases left between them. This chain's CDR3 is CASIPRGLAEAFF. The CDR3 nucleotides are TGTGCCAGCATCCCACGGGGCTTAGCTGAAGCTTTCTTT.

The V and J genes are TRBV19 and TRBJ2-1; D is perhaps TRBD2 (6 bases). The length of the CDR3 is 15 residues. CDR1 and CDR2 from the germline V gene are LNHDA and SQIVND (reference sequence). The V end lost 6 bases, the J end lost 3 bases, and 15 bases lay between the germline ends. In DNA, the CDR3 is TGTGCCAGTAGAATGGAGGGGAACCTCTACAATGAGCAGTTCTTC. Protein product: CASRMEGNLYNEQFF.

This rearrangement joins TRBV4-2 to TRBJ2-2; TRBD1 or TRBD2 may be the D gene (5 bases each). CDR3 length: 17 residues. Germline V gene data show CDR1 as LGHNA and CDR2 as YNFKEQ. Trimming took off 3 bases at V and 5 bases at J, with 19 bases between the two ends. The CDR3 DNA sequence: TGTGCCAGCAGCCAGGGCCCGTTCAGGGAGCGGACCGGGGAGCTGTTTTTT. Residues: CASSQGPFRERTGELFF.

This clone has a handful of counts. This chain uses TRBV7-3 with TRBJ1-1, with 9 bases identical to TRBD1. CDR1 and CDR2 (germline): SGHTA, FQGTGA. V was clipped by 2 bases and J by 10 bases; unmatched bases: 8. This CDR3 comprises 14 residues. The CDR3 sequence: CASSLGDRAEAAFF. CDR3 DNA: TGTGCCAGCAGCTTAGGGGACAGGGCTGAGGCAGCTTTCTTT.

V is TRBV12-5 and J is TRBJ2-2; TRBD2 is a possible D gene (5 bases). V lost 6 bases, J lost 1 base, and 12 bases lay in between. The CDR3 runs 15 residues. Germline V gene lookup returns CDR1 LGHNT and CDR2 FRNRAP. The CDR3 reads CASGVVAGNTGELFF. The CDR3 DNA reads as TGTGCTAGTGGGGTGGTGGCGGGGAACACCGGGGAGCTGTTTTTT.

This chain joins TRBV27 and TRBJ2-7; 15 bases match TRBD2. Germline V gene lookup returns CDR1 MNHEY and CDR2 SMNVEV (reference sequence). The CDR3 has 16 amino acids. The trim removed 5 bases at V and 4 bases at J, leaving 6 bases unmatched. This CDR3 reads CASSAQGLAGGYEQYF. The DNA of the CDR3 is TGTGCCAGCAGTGCCCAGGGACTAGCGGGGGGATACGAGCAGTACTTC.

The rearrangement links TRBV7-2 to TRBJ1-1; the D is unclear. The CDR3 has 14 residues. With 6 bases removed from V and 1 base from J, the gap between germline ends came to 12 bases. Germline CDR1 reads SGHTA; CDR2 reads FQGNSA. CDR3 amino acids: CASSPRGKNTEAFF. The DNA of the CDR3 is TGTGCCAGCAGTCCCCGGGGTAAGAACACTGAAGCTTTCTTT.

This chain joins TRBV21-1 and TRBJ1-4; the table calls TRBD1, which could not be checked here. TRBV21-1 is termed a pseudogene. CDR3 size: 15 residues. Here the CDR3 DNA reads TGTGCCAGCAGAACGGGGACAGTCCTAGATGAAAAACTGTTTTTT. Translated, it gives CASRTGTVLDEKLFF.

The chain carries TRBV24-1 and TRBJ2-5; perhaps TRBD1 as D (6 bases). The CDR3 runs to 15 residues. CDR1 is KGHDR, CDR2 SFDVKD, per germline. V gave up 3 bases and J gave up 2 bases, with 12 bases separating them. CDR3 sequence: CATSDPGTSQETQYF. CDR3 nucleotide sequence: TGTGCCACCAGTGATCCCGGGACAAGTCAAGAGACCCAGTACTTC.

V is TRBV30 and J is TRBJ2-1; 12 bases fit TRBD1. The CDR3 runs 15 residues. Looked up from germline, CDR1 is GTSNPN and CDR2 is SVGIG (reference sequence). V lost 2 bases to trimming and J lost 9 bases; unmatched junction nucleotides: 8. CDR3 bases: TGTGCCTGGAGTCCCGGGACAGGGGGCGGAATTGAGCAGTTCTTC. Residues: CAWSPGTGGGIEQFF.

The gene calls are TRBV7-3 and TRBJ1-3; TRBD1 might be the D (6 bases). Germline loops: CDR1 SGHTA, CDR2 FQGTGA. The length of the CDR3 is 19 residues. Trimming took 5 bases from V and 2 from J, leaving 25 bases between them. DNA for the CDR3: TGTGCCAGCAGCCCGAACGACCGTCGGCAGGGGATCCCTGGAAACACCATATATTTT. The encoded protein is CASSPNDRRQGIPGNTIYF.

The V call is TRBV20-1, the J call TRBJ1-1, with D unclear. The V end was cut by 3 bases, the J end by 11 bases, with 22 bases between. The germline gives CDR1 DFQATT, CDR2 SNEGSKA (reference sequence). The CDR3 runs 14 residues. CDR3 coding DNA: TGCAGTGCTAGTGGTGAACGAAGGCGCCGAGAGGCTTTCTTT. This codes for CSASGERRRREAFF.

The rearrangement joins TRBV12-5 to TRBJ2-1; D unresolved. The CDR3 has 14 residues. V lost 3 bases, J lost 4 bases, and 10 bases lay in between. Germline V lookup: CDR1 LGHNT, CDR2 FRNRAP. The DNA for the CDR3 is TGTGCTAGTGGTTTCTCATCTCGATACAATGAGCAGTTCTTC. Amino acids: CASGFSSRYNEQFF.

This clone was observed a single time. This sequence joins TRBV4-2 and TRBJ1-3; D may be TRBD1 (5 bases). Germline lookup yields CDR1 LGHNA and CDR2 YNFKEQ. Deletions cut 0 bases from V and 4 bases from J, with 13 bases between. There are 16 residues in the CDR3. CDR3 DNA sequence: TGTGCCAGCAGCCAAGAAGTAGCGGGGCTCGGAAACACCATATATTTT. Encoded protein: CASSQEVAGLGNTIYF.

The chain employs TRBV18 and TRBJ2-5, with unresolved D. This CDR3 spans 12 amino acids. V was pared by 4 bases and J by 1 base, with 4 bases between. Germline V CDR1 and CDR2: KGHSH, LQKENI. The DNA of the CDR3 is TGTGCCAGCTCACGAATCCAAGAGACCCAGTACTTC. It yields the protein CASSRIQETQYF.